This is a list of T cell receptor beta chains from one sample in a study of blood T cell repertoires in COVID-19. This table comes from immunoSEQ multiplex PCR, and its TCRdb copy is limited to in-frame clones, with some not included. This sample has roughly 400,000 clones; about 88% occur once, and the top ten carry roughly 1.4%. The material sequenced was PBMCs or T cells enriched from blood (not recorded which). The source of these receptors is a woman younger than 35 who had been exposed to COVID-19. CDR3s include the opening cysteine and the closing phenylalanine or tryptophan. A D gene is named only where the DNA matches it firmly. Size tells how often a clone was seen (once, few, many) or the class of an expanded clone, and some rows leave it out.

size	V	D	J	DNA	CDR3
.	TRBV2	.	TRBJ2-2	TGTGCCAGCAGTGAAGCGCGGGGCGCTTTCAGGGCGAACACCGGGGAGCTGTTTTTT	CASSEARGAFRANTGELFF
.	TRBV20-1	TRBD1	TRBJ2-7	TGCAGTGCTAGTACCGGGACAGGCACCTACGAGCAGTACTTC	CSASTGTGTYEQYF
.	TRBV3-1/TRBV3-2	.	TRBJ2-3	TGTGCCAGCAGCCTCATAACTGACCCGGACGGACTCACAGATACGCAGTATTTT	CASSLITDPDGLTDTQYF
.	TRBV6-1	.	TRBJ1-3	TGTGCCAGCAGTGATGGACAGGGAAACACCATATATTTT	CASSDGQGNTIYF
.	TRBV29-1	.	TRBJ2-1	TGCAGCGTTGACACGGACACATCCTACAATGAGCAGTTCTTC	CSVDTDTSYNEQFF
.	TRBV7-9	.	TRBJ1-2	TGTGCCAGCAGCCACAGGGTGGAAAACTATGGCTACACCTTC	CASSHRVENYGYTF
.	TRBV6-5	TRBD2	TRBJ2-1	TGTGCCAGCAGTTACTCTTTGGCGGGGGGGGGTGAGCAGTTCTTC	CASSYSLAGGGEQFF
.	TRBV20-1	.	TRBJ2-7	TGCAGTGCTAGAGCAGGGTACGAGCAGTACTTC	CSARAGYEQYF
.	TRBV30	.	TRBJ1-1	TGTGCCTGGAGTCCCCAAGCCACTGAAGCTTTCTTT	CAWSPQATEAFF
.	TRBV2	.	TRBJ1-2	TGTGCCAGCAAAGGAGGGTACTATGGCTACACCTTC	CASKGGYYGYTF
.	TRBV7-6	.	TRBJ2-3	TGTGCCAGCAGCTTACCGCCCTCAGGTCAAGATACGCAGTATTTT	CASSLPPSGQDTQYF
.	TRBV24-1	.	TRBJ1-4	TGTGCCACCAGTGATTCTACTAAACCGGGTAATGAAAAACTGTTTTTT	CATSDSTKPGNEKLFF
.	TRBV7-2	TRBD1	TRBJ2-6	TGTGCCAGCAGCTTACCGGGACAGGGAGCCTCTGGGGCCAACGTCCTGACTTTC	CASSLPGQGASGANVLTF
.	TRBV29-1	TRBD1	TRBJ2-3	TGCAGCGTTGTCGGACAGGGGGTTGATACGCAGTATTTT	CSVVGQGVDTQYF
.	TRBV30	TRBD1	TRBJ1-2	TGTGCCTGGACCACAGGGGCAGGCTATGGCTACACCTTC	CAWTTGAGYGYTF
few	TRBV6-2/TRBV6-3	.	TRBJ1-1	TGTGCCAGCAGCGTCAGAGGCGAAGCTTTCTTT	CASSVRGEAFF
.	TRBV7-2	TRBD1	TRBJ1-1	TGTGCCAGCAGCCCACAACCGACAGGGCGGGGTGAAGCTTTCTTT	CASSPQPTGRGEAFF
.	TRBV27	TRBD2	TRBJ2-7	TGTGCCAGCAGTTGGGGGGGGGAGGGCTACGAGCAGTACTTC	CASSWGGEGYEQYF
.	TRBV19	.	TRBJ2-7	TGTGCCAGTACCCAAGGGGCAGGGGCGAGGGTCCACGAGCAGTACTTC	CASTQGAGARVHEQYF
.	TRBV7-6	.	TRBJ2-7	TGTGCCAGCAGCTTACAGATTGACTACGAGCAGTACTTC	CASSLQIDYEQYF
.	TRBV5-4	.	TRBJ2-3	TGTGCCAGCAGCTTGGAACAGGGCACAGATACGCAGTATTTT	CASSLEQGTDTQYF
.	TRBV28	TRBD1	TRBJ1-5	TGTGCCAGCAGTTTGAGTCTCAGGGGGAATCAGCCCCAGCATTTT	CASSLSLRGNQPQHF
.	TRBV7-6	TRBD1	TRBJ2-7	TGTGCCAGCAGCTTAGCCGGGACAGACTCCTACGAGCAGTACTTC	CASSLAGTDSYEQYF
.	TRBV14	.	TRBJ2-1	TGTGCCAGCAGCCTCGACAATGAGCAGTTCTTC	CASSLDNEQFF
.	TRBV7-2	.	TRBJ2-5	TGTGCCAGCAGCGTACAGGGAGGGATCCTTGAAGAGACCCAGTACTTC	CASSVQGGILEETQYF